What follows are 17 T cell receptor beta chains derived from one specimen sequenced in a study of T cells in localized non-small cell lung cancer. Sequencing was performed with immunoSEQ multiplex PCR; in TCRdb, only in-frame clones are kept and a portion is missing. The sample shows about 40,000 clones, about 76% of them seen only once. Sequences were derived from peripheral blood mononuclear cells, sampled before any cancer treatment. The receptors here all came from a male donor older than 55 with stage II lung adenocarcinoma.

V gene TRBV7-2 combines with J gene TRBJ1-2, with a possible D match to TRBD1 (5 bases). The CDR3 totals 13 residues. Germline V gene data show CDR1 as SGHTA and CDR2 as FQGNSA. The V end lost 1 base, the J end lost 5 bases, and 8 bases lay between the germline ends. Here the CDR3 reads CASSLGSGYGYTF. In DNA form, the CDR3 reads TGTGCCAGCAGCTTAGGTTCAGGGTATGGCTACACCTTC.

This chain links TRBV28 with TRBJ2-7, with 12 bases fitting TRBD2. The CDR3 contains 16 residues. Looked up from germline, CDR1 is MDHEN and CDR2 is SYDVKM. The trim removed 5 bases at V and 3 bases at J, leaving 8 bases unmatched. The chain's CDR3 is CASSRRRLAGDYEQYF. CDR3 coding DNA: TGTGCCAGCAGTCGACGAAGACTAGCGGGAGACTACGAGCAGTACTTC. The full variable domain, its missing parts supplied by reference TRBV28 and TRBJ2-7, is DVKVTQSSRYLVKRTGEKVFLECVQDMDHENMFWYRQDPGLGLRLIYFSYDVKMKEKGDIPEGYSVSREKKERFSLILESASTNQTSMYLCASSRRRLAGDYEQYFGPGTRLTVT.

This clone was counted between two and nine times. CDR3 amino acids: CASSYGASGRGEQYF. The CDR3 nucleotides are TGTGCCAGCAGCTACGGGGCTAGCGGGAGGGGGGAGCAGTACTTC. The chain joins TRBV7-2 to TRBJ2-7, with 12 bases identical to TRBD2. The V gene end was trimmed by 4 bases and the J gene end by 7 bases; junction bases not matched to a gene: 8. This CDR3 spans 15 amino acids. In germline, CDR1 is SGHTA, CDR2 FQGNSA.

CDR3 nucleotides: TGTGCCAGCGGCCGAGCTACTAACTATGGCTACACCTTC. It codes for CASGRATNYGYTF. The chain has TRBV27 and TRBJ1-2; the D is unclear. V was shortened by 8 bases and J by 0 bases, with 10 bases between the two germline ends. Per germline, CDR1 MNHEY and CDR2 SMNVEV (reference sequence). This CDR3 comprises 13 residues.

V and J are TRBV19 and TRBJ1-2; D is perhaps TRBD1 (5 bases). Germline V gene data show CDR1 as LNHDA and CDR2 as SQIVND (reference sequence). The CDR3 extends over 15 amino acids. Trimming shortened V by 6 bases and J by 0 bases, and 14 bases separated the two germline ends. In DNA, the CDR3 is TGTGCCAGTAGCACCTCAGGGCTAGCTAACTATGGCTACACCTTC. Protein sequence: CASSTSGLANYGYTF.

This clone appeared a few times. The chain has TRBV14 and TRBJ1-3; D might be TRBD1 (5 bases). From germline, CDR1 is SGHDN and CDR2 FVKESK. V dropped 2 bases and J dropped 0 bases, with 20 bases sitting between them. CDR3 length: 19 amino acids. The CDR3 bases are TGTGCCAGCAGCCAATATCATGGATCCCTGGGGCTCTCTGGAAACACCATATATTTT. Protein product: CASSQYHGSLGLSGNTIYF.

The chain has TRBV5-8 and TRBJ1-2; 7 positions match TRBD1. Trimming took 2 bases from V and 4 from J; bases not matched to a gene: 5. Germline CDR1 and CDR2: SGHTS and YDEGEE. CDR3 length: 14 residues. CDR3 sequence: CASSFFGQAYGYTF. DNA of the CDR3: TGTGCCAGCAGCTTTTTCGGACAGGCCTATGGCTACACCTTC.

This chain links TRBV6-6 with TRBJ1-5; no clear D gene. V was shortened by 5 bases and J by 1 base, with 15 bases between the two germline ends. The germline V gene has CDR1 MNHNY and CDR2 SVGAGI (reference sequence). This CDR3 has 16 residues. The CDR3 loop is CASSTNSNLSNQPQHF. Here the CDR3 DNA reads TGTGCCAGCAGTACAAACTCCAACCTAAGCAATCAGCCCCAGCATTTT.

This chain links TRBV7-2 with TRBJ1-2, with TRBD1 identical over 8 bases. Germline V gene sequence: CDR1 SGHTA, CDR2 FQGNSA. V was pared by 6 bases and J by 8 bases, with 11 bases of the junction left unmatched. The CDR3 has 14 amino acids. CDR3 DNA sequence: TGTGCCAGCAGTCCCGCCCAGGGGGCACGCGGCTACACCTTC. Translated: CASSPAQGARGYTF.

J is TRBJ1-2 and V is TRBV28, with D perhaps TRBD1 (5 bases). Trimming stripped 3 bases from V and 8 bases from J, with 19 bases between. CDR3 length equals 15 residues. CDR1 and CDR2 from the germline V gene are MDHEN and SYDVKM. This chain's CDR3 is CASSFGGAEGEGYTF. The CDR3 nucleotides read TGTGCCAGCAGTTTCGGAGGGGCGGAAGGAGAAGGCTACACCTTC.

The chain carries TRBV9 and TRBJ1-2, with 8 bases matching TRBD1. Germline CDR1 is SGDLS and CDR2 is YYNGEE. The V gene end was trimmed by 4 bases and the J gene end by 4 bases; junction bases not matched to a gene: 12. The CDR3 contains 16 residues. CDR3 in DNA: TGTGCCAGCAGCTCATCAGGGGGCGCGAGCACCTATGGCTACACCTTC. This encodes CASSSSGGASTYGYTF.

J is TRBJ2-1 and V is TRBV6-5; the match to TRBD2 covers 9 bases. With V trimmed by 4 bases and J by 8 bases, 12 bases remained unmatched. This CDR3 is 16 amino acids long. Germline V gene lookup returns CDR1 MNHEY and CDR2 SVGAGI. The CDR3 nucleotides read TGTGCCAGCAGTTTCCGACTAGCGGAGCTTTTCGATGAGCAGTTCTTC. Amino acids: CASSFRLAELFDEQFF.

This clone was observed once. J is TRBJ1-1 and V is TRBV15, with D possibly TRBD1 on 6 matching bases. CDR3 length equals 14 residues. V lost 3 bases and J lost 1, with 9 bases in between. Germline values: CDR1 LNHNV, CDR2 YYDKDF (reference sequence). CDR3 DNA: TGTGCCACCAGCAGGGAGGACAGGAACACTGAAGCTTTCTTT. Its translation: CATSREDRNTEAFF.

This clone was observed a few times. The chain combines TRBV7-2 with TRBJ2-1, with 11 positions matching TRBD2. J gave up 3 bases and V 10 bases, and 8 bases lay outside the gene matches. The germline gives CDR1 SGHTA, CDR2 FQGNSA. This CDR3 has 15 residues. The CDR3 sequence: CATAGTSGSYNEQFF. Written as DNA, the CDR3 is TGTGCCACGGCTGGTACTAGCGGGAGCTACAATGAGCAGTTCTTC. The entire variable domain, with the rest obtained from reference TRBV7-2 and TRBJ2-1, is as follows: GAGVSQSPSNKVTEKGKDVELRCDPISGHTALYWYRQSLGQGLEFLIYFQGNSAPDKSGLPSDRFSAERTGGSVSTLTIQRTQQEDSAVYLCATAGTSGSYNEQFFGPGTRLTVL.

This sequence joins TRBV5-1 and TRBJ2-5, with D uncertain. The germline V gene has CDR1 SGHRS and CDR2 YFSETQ. The CDR3 is 14 residues long. The V end was cut by 0 bases, the J end by 2 bases, with 8 bases between. The CDR3 loop is CASSLGLSQETQYF. The CDR3 nucleotides are TGCGCCAGCAGCTTGGGGTTATCTCAAGAGACCCAGTACTTC.

This chain joins TRBV5-1 and TRBJ2-5; TRBD2 agrees at 15 bases. The J call may be faulty, since TRBJ2-7 better matches the DNA end. The V gene's germline CDR1 is SGHRS and CDR2 YFSETQ. The CDR3 consists of 17 residues. The CDR3 DNA follows: TGCGCCAGCAGCACCGGACTAGCGGGAGGGCCAGCCTACGAGCAGTACTTC. Its translation is CASSTGLAGGPAYEQYF.

The rearrangement links TRBV5-4 to TRBJ2-5, with D maybe TRBD2 (6 bases). The CDR3 is 13 residues long. With 0 bases removed from V and 7 bases from J, the gap between germline ends came to 10 bases. CDR1 SGHNT and CDR2 YYREEE come from the germline V gene (reference sequence). In DNA, the CDR3 is TGTGCCAGCAGCTTGGAAGCGGGTGGGACCCAGTACTTC. It specifies CASSLEAGGTQYF.